This T cell receptor (beta chain) was identified during a study of blood T cell repertoires in COVID-19. Libraries were prepared by immunoSEQ multiplex PCR; TCRdb keeps only in-frame clonotypes and omits some of them. The table shows some 170,000 clones, with over 90% occurring only once. The CDR3 contains 14 residues. J gave up 2 bases and V 6 bases, and 4 bases lay outside the gene matches. Germline V lookup: CDR1 LNHDA, CDR2 SQIVND (reference sequence). What was sequenced was peripheral blood. This sequence was found in a woman between 55 and 75 years old with COVID-19, enrolled during active disease. The V call is TRBV19, the J call TRBJ1-3, with TRBD1 matching over 7 bases. The CDR3 bases are TGTGCCAGTAGGATCGGGACAGCTGGAAACACCATATATTTT. Its protein is CASRIGTAGNTIYF.